The clone carrying this T cell receptor beta chain was found once. These data belong to a study of T cell repertoires in ileal Crohn's disease. TCRB immunosequencing input was about 520 nanograms of biopsy DNA per sample. Measured with immunoSEQ multiplex PCR; TCRdb has only the in-frame clones, and not every one. Of approximately 8,200 clones in the sample, around 96% were seen once. V lost 4 bases and J lost 0, with 8 bases in between. The CDR3 spans 14 residues. Germline CDR1 SGHNT, CDR2 YYREEE (reference sequence). The source is an adult with Crohn's disease. The specimen was ileal tissue. The chain joins TRBV5-4 to TRBJ2-1; D may be TRBD1 (5 bases). The CDR3 DNA sequence: TGTGCCAGCAGCAGACAGAGCTCCTACAATGAGCAGTTCTTC. The encoded protein is CASSRQSSYNEQFF.